This passage covers 9 T cell receptor beta chains from one sample sequenced in a study of technical replicates of blood from a few donors. Using immunoSEQ multiplex PCR, the repertoire was profiled, and TCRdb retains in-frame clones only, with some absent. This table has just under 85,000 clones, about 92% appearing once. Material for sequencing was T cells isolated from PBMCs. These receptor sequences come from a human donor in good health.

The chain is built from TRBV11-1 and TRBJ2-3, with 7 bases that match TRBD1. Germline V CDR1 and CDR2: SGHAT, FQDESV (reference sequence). The CDR3 length is 15 residues. The V and J ends lost 1 base and 3 bases, in that order; junction bases with no gene match: 4. DNA for the CDR3: TGTGCCAGCAGCTTAGGGGACAGCATTACAGATACGCAGTATTTT. Translated, it gives CASSLGDSITDTQYF.

The V call is TRBV4-1, the J call TRBJ2-3; the D gene is possibly TRBD2 (6 bases). There are 13 residues in the CDR3. Germline CDR1 MGHRA, CDR2 YSYEKL. Trimming removed 7 bases from V and 2 bases from J, with 10 bases in between. Here the CDR3 DNA reads TGCGCCAGCAATGCGGGGCCCACAGATACGCAGTATTTT. This codes for CASNAGPTDTQYF.

The chain links TRBV11-2 to TRBJ2-1; tentative D call: TRBD2 (5 bases). V was pared by 2 bases and J by 2 bases, with 13 bases between. The CDR3 consists of 16 residues. The germline gives CDR1 SGHAT, CDR2 FQNNGV. The CDR3 DNA sequence: TGTGCCAGCAGCTTAACTCCGGGGTTCACCTACAATGAGCAGTTCTTC. As protein: CASSLTPGFTYNEQFF.

V gene TRBV7-7 combines with J gene TRBJ2-5; D is perhaps TRBD1 (5 bases). CDR1 is SSHAT, CDR2 FNYEAQ, per germline (reference sequence). This CDR3 has 14 residues. With 5 bases removed from V and 1 base from J, the gap between germline ends came to 11 bases. The CDR3 is CASSPDRIQETQYF. The DNA for the CDR3 is TGTGCCAGCAGCCCCGACAGAATCCAAGAGACCCAGTACTTC.

This clone showed up just once. The V and J genes are TRBV12-5 and TRBJ2-7; 8 bases agree with TRBD1. Germline V gene lookup returns CDR1 LGHNT and CDR2 FRNRAP. V lost 10 bases and J lost 5; bases outside the gene matches: 10. CDR3 size: 13 residues. CDR3 region: CATEPDRDHEQYF. CDR3 in DNA: TGTGCTACAGAACCGGACAGGGACCACGAGCAGTACTTC.

This clone is a singleton in its sample. CDR3 DNA sequence: TGTGCCAGCAGCTTTTTGACAGATGAAGCTTTCTTT. Amino acid sequence: CASSFLTDEAFF. The genes are TRBV13 and TRBJ1-1; TRBD1 might be the D (5 bases). V was clipped by 3 bases and J by 7 bases, with 9 bases between them. Per the germline V gene, CDR1 is PRHDT and CDR2 is FYEKMQ (reference sequence). This CDR3 has 12 amino acids.

The genes are TRBV30 and TRBJ1-6; 7 bases match TRBD1. The CDR3 has 16 amino acids. The V and J ends lost 4 bases and 9 bases, in that order; junction bases with no gene match: 15. CDR1 GTSNPN and CDR2 SVGIG come from the germline V gene (reference sequence). The CDR3 bases are TGTGCCTGGACCGCACCCCGACAGGGTGAGAGTTCACCCCTCCACTTT. It codes for CAWTAPRQGESSPLHF.

This CDR3 reads CASSSQGGSYNEQFF. CDR3 in DNA: TGCGCCAGCAGCTCACAGGGAGGGTCCTACAATGAGCAGTTCTTC. The chain carries TRBV5-1 and TRBJ2-1, with D possibly TRBD2 on 7 matching bases. V lost 3 bases to trimming and J lost 1 base, with 11 bases between them. This CDR3 is built from 15 residues. The germline gives CDR1 SGHRS, CDR2 YFSETQ.

The chain carries TRBV18 and TRBJ2-7; a possible D gene is TRBD2 (5 bases). Trimming left V 3 bases short and J 5 bases short, with 14 bases between. The CDR3 consists of 14 residues. CDR1 and CDR2 from the germline V gene are KGHSH and LQKENI. The CDR3 DNA is TGTGCCAGCTCACCCGAGGCGGGCTTCCACGAGCAGTACTTC. Its translation is CASSPEAGFHEQYF.